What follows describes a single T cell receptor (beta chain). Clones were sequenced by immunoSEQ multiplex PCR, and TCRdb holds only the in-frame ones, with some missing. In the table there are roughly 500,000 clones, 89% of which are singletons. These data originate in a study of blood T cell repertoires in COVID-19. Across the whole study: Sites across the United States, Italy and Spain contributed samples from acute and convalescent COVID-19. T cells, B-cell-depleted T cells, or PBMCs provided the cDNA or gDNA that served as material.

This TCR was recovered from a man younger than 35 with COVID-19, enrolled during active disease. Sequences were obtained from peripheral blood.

CDR3 sequence: CASSFQTGAINSPLHF. DNA of the CDR3: TGTGCCAGCAGCTTTCAAACAGGGGCCATAAATTCACCCCTCCACTTT. This chain links TRBV7-8 with TRBJ1-6, with TRBD1 matching 7 bases. Germline CDR1 and CDR2: SGHVS and FQNEAQ. The CDR3 totals 16 residues. The trim removed 3 bases at V and 7 bases at J, leaving 9 bases unmatched.